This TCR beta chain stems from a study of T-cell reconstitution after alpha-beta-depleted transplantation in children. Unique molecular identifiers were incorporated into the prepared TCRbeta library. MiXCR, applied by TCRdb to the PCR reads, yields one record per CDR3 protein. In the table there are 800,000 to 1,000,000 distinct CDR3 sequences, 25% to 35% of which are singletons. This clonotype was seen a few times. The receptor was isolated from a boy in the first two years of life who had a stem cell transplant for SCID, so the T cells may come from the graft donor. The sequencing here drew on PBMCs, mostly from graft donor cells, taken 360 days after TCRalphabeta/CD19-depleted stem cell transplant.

This CDR3 is CASSSTSWTETQYF. The DNA for the CDR3 is TGTGCCAGCAGCTCGACTAGCTGGACAGAGACCCAGTACTTC. V is TRBV7-8 and J is TRBJ2-5, with 7 bases fitting TRBD2. This CDR3 comprises 14 residues. The germline V gene has CDR1 SGHVS and CDR2 FQNEAQ. V was clipped by 4 bases and J by 4 bases; unmatched bases: 6.